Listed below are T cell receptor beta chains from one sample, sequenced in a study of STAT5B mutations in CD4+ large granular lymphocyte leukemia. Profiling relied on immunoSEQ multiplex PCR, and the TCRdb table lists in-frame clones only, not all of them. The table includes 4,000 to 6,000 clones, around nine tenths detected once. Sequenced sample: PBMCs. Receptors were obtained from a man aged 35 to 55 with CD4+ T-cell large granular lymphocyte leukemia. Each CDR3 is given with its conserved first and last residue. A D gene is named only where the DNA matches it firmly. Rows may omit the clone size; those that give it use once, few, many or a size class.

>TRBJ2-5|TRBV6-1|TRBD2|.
CASRGLAGRQETQYF
TGTGCCAGCAGGGGACTAGCGGGACGCCAAGAGACCCAGTACTTC
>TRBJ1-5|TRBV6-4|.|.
CASAYRENQPQHF
TGTGCCTCCGCCTACAGGGAAAATCAGCCCCAGCATTTT
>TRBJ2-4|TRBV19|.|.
CASSISQQNIQYF
TGTGCCAGTAGTATCTCCCAGCAAAACATTCAGTACTTC
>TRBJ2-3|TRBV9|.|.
CASSRRGQGQGTTDTQYF
TGTGCCAGCAGCCGTAGAGGTCAGGGTCAGGGGACAACAGATACGCAGTATTTT
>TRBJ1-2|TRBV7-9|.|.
CASSLSTDYGYTF
TGTGCCAGCAGCCTTTCGACGGACTATGGCTACACCTTC
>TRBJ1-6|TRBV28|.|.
CASSSGWVGWRYNSPLHF
TGTGCCAGCAGTTCAGGGTGGGTGGGATGGAGATATAATTCACCCCTCCACTTT
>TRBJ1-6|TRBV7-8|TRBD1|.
CASSISGTENSPLHF
TGTGCCAGCAGCATCTCCGGGACAGAGAATTCACCCCTCCACTTT
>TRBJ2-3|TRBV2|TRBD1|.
CASSSSRDRGWGESTDTQYF
TGTGCCAGCAGTTCCTCCCGGGACAGGGGCTGGGGCGAAAGCACAGATACGCAGTATTTT
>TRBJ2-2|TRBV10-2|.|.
CASGDLSPNTGELFF
TGCGCCAGCGGGGACTTGAGCCCGAACACCGGGGAGCTGTTTTTT
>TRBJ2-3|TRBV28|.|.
CASSLEAGASRVMVASTQYF
TGTGCCAGCAGTTTAGAGGCTGGTGCGTCCAGGGTGATGGTCGCCAGTACGCAGTATTTT
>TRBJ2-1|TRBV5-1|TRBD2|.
CASKLRWGGSSQNEQFF
TGCGCCAGCAAACTCCGGTGGGGGGGTAGCAGCCAGAATGAGCAGTTCTTC
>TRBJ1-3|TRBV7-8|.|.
CASSLTAGASGNTIYF
TGTGCCAGCAGCTTAACGGCGGGGGCGTCTGGAAACACCATATATTTT
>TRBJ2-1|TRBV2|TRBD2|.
CASSELIGRGDYNEQFF
TGTGCCAGCAGTGAACTAATCGGGAGGGGGGATTACAATGAGCAGTTCTTC
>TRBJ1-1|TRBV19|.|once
CASSIQGSTEAFF
TGTGCCAGTAGTATACAGGGGAGTACTGAAGCTTTCTTT
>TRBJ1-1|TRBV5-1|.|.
CASSLGGARVEAFF
TGCGCCAGCAGCTTGGGAGGGGCTCGAGTTGAAGCTTTCTTT
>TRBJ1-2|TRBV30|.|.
CAWSGGNYGYTF
TGTGCCTGGTCAGGAGGAAACTATGGCTACACCTTC
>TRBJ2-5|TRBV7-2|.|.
CASSYNPGPQETQYF
TGTGCCAGCAGCTATAACCCGGGACCCCAAGAGACCCAGTACTTC
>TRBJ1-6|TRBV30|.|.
CAWTYPGNSPLHF
TGTGCCTGGACCTATCCGGGGAACTCACCCCTCCACTTT
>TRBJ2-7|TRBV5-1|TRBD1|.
CASSHGTASSYEQYF
TGCGCCAGCAGCCATGGGACAGCCAGCTCCTACGAGCAGTACTTC
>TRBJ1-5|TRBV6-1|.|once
CASSATTRQPQHF
TGTGCCAGCAGTGCCACCACCCGGCAGCCCCAGCACTTT
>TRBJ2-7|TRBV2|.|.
CASSEAGGSYEQYF
TGTGCCAGCAGTGAAGCAGGGGGCTCCTACGAGCAGTACTTC
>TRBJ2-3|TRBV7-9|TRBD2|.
CASSLLAGLTDTQYF
TGTGCCAGCAGCTTACTAGCGGGGCTCACAGATACGCAGTATTTT
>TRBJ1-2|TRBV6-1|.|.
CASSEATGAQYGYTF
TGTGCCAGCAGTGAAGCGACTGGGGCCCAGTATGGCTACACCTTC
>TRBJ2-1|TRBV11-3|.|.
CASSLASRVTYNEQFF
TGTGCCAGCAGCTTAGCCTCTAGGGTAACCTACAATGAGCAGTTCTTC
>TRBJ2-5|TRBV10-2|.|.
CASSDGDLSQETQYF
TGCGCCAGCAGTGATGGGGACCTCAGCCAAGAGACCCAGTACTTC
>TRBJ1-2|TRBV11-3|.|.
CASSLGITGYADGYTF
TGTGCCAGCAGCCTTGGAATAACAGGGTATGCTGATGGCTACACCTTC
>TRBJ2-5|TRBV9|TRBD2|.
CASSVGASGGWQETQYF
TGTGCCAGCAGCGTAGGTGCTAGCGGGGGGTGGCAAGAGACCCAGTACTTC
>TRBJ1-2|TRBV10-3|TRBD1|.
CAIKRQGANYGYTF
TGTGCCATCAAGCGACAGGGAGCGAACTATGGCTACACCTTC
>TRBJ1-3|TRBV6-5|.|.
CASSFNPKNTIYF
TGTGCCAGCAGTTTTAACCCCAAAAACACCATATATTTT
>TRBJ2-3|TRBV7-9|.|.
CASSFGLGLTDTQYF
TGTGCCAGCAGCTTTGGACTGGGGCTCACAGATACGCAGTATTTT
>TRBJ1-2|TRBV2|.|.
CARGRVGYGYTF
TGTGCCAGGGGCCGGGTGGGCTATGGCTACACCTTC
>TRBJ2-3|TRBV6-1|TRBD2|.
CASSAEAGEDTQYF
TGTGCCAGCAGTGCCGAAGCGGGAGAAGATACGCAGTATTTT
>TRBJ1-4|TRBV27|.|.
CASSGGATNEKLFF
TGTGCCAGCAGTGGGGGGGCAACTAATGAAAAACTGTTTTTT
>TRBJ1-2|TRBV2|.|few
CASGANYGYTF
TGTGCCAGCGGGGCAAACTATGGCTACACCTTC
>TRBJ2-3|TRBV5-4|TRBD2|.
CASSKGLAGSTDTQYF
TGTGCCAGCAGCAAGGGACTAGCGGGAAGCACAGATACGCAGTATTTT
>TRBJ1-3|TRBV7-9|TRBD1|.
CASGDRAPSGNTIYF
TGTGCCAGCGGCGACAGGGCTCCCTCTGGAAACACCATATATTTT
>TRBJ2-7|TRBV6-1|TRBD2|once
CASSSGTSVGYEQYF
TGTGCCAGCAGTTCCGGGACTAGCGTGGGCTACGAGCAGTACTTC
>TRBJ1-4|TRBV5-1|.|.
CASSAREGANEKLFF
TGCGCCAGCAGCGCACGGGAGGGTGCTAATGAAAAACTGTTTTTT
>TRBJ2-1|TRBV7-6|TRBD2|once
CASSSPSGRPNNEQFF
TGTGCCAGCAGCTCGCCCTCCGGGAGGCCCAACAATGAGCAGTTCTTC
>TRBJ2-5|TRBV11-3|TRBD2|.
CASSSRGEGTQYF
TGTGCCAGCAGCTCCCGTGGGGAGGGGACCCAGTACTTC
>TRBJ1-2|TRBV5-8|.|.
CASSLARANYGYTF
TGTGCCAGCAGCTTGGCCAGGGCGAACTATGGCTACACCTTC
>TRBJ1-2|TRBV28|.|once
CASSLGIGGGADGYTF
TGTGCCAGCAGTTTAGGGATAGGAGGTGGTGCGGATGGCTACACCTTC
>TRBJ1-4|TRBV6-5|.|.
CASSYGVEGSEKLFF
TGTGCCAGCAGTTACGGGGTGGAGGGTAGTGAAAAACTGTTTTTT
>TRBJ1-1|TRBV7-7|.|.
CASRPTQYRNTEAFF
TGTGCCAGCAGACCTACCCAGTATAGGAACACTGAAGCTTTCTTT
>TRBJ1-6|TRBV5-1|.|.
CASSLRSQEYNSPLHF
TGCGCCAGCAGCTTGAGATCCCAGGAGTATAATTCACCCCTCCACTTT
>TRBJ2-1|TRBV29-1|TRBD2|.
CSAFSGVDNEQFF
TGCAGCGCTTTTAGCGGGGTTGACAATGAGCAGTTCTTC
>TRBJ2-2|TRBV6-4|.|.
CASSDSGLPGTGELFF
TGTGCCAGCAGTGACTCAGGTCTACCGGGCACCGGGGAGCTGTTTTTT
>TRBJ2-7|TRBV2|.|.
CASRLYEQYF
TGTGCCAGCAGGCTCTACGAGCAGTACTTC
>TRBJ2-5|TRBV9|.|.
CASSYDPSYEQQYF
TGTGCCAGCAGCTACGACCCCTCCTACGAGCAGCAGTACTTC
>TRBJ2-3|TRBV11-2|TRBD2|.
CASSLGTSGASTDTQYF
TGTGCCAGCAGCTTAGGGACTAGCGGGGCTAGCACAGATACGCAGTATTTT
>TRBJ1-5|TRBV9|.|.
CASSAGASNQPQHF
TGTGCCAGCAGCGCGGGGGCTAGCAATCAGCCCCAGCATTTT
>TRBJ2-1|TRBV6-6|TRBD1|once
CASSHRGSYNEQFF
TGTGCCAGCAGTCACAGGGGATCCTACAATGAGCAGTTCTTC
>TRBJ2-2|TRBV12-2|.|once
CASKRGGLRTGELFF
TGTGCAAGTAAAAGAGGGGGGTTGCGGACCGGGGAGCTGTTTTTT
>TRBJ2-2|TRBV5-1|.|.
CASNLNPGDTGELFF
TGCGCCAGCAACCTCAACCCGGGAGACACCGGGGAGCTGTTTTTT
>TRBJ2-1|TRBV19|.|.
CASVAPQGDEQFF
TGTGCCAGTGTTGCGCCACAGGGTGATGAGCAGTTCTTC